This record covers a single TCR beta chain. Its antigen remains unidentified. No much larger clone exists at a distance of one base, and base qualities are not known. The CDR3 runs 16 amino acids, cysteine and phenylalanine included. The entry retains the CDR3 DNA only, 48 bases that are in frame from base 1. CDR1 and CDR2 are drawn from the germline V gene: MNHEY, SVGAGI. For this chain, trimming is 2 bases at the V end and 4 bases at the J end, and the number of junction bases without a gene match is 4. TCRbeta CDR3 regions were amplified from genomic DNA using the immunoSEQ Assay, a bias-controlled multiplex PCR. Per the original workflow: The number of nucleated cells in each sample was estimated from the amplification of reference gene primers within the assay. To quantify the absolute abundance of each unique TCRbeta CDR3 rearrangement, sequence reads were collapsed and filtered. For each sample, productive Simpson clonality was calculated as the square root of Simpson's diversity index over productive rearrangements. In TCRdb, the immuneACCESS table is reduced to in-frame sequences with V and J assigned. These tables do not hold every clone; where another copy was compared, an unresolved V gene accounts for under half, and the others remain unexplained. The V and J calls and clone size are taken from that table; D and trimming were inferred from the DNA. This sample gives 200,000 or so clones in total; 88% of them show up just once. Of the sample, about 2.1% is held by the ten largest clones.

This sample was taken from a study of blood T cell repertoires in COVID-19 (TCRdb year 2020). With regard to the full study: The collaborator samples originated in the United States, Italy and Spain and spanned the acute and convalescent phases of COVID-19. The material from the prospective study consisted of cDNA or gDNA derived from T cells, B-cell-depleted T cells, or PBMCs. The repertoires were released in a freely available public database intended as a resource for research on the immune response to SARS-CoV-2. The dataset comprised deeply sampled blood TCRbeta repertoires from subjects exposed to, actively infected with, or recovered from COVID-19. A de-identified subject ID, COVID-19 status, age in years and sex were almost always included in the sample metadata. Where available, HLA class I and class II types were taken from metadata supplied by the sample provider and were not determined by assay-based typing. The samples were drawn from the first 160 participants of the ongoing ImmuneRACE study and from 1,254 subjects provided by 6 global collaborators. The research as a whole found: Clinical and demographic metadata were provided uncurated, with the amount varying by source and participant.

Collaborating institutions collected whole blood in K2EDTA tubes following their own protocols. Collaborator samples were shipped for TCRbeta analysis as frozen whole blood, isolated PBMCs, or DNA extracted from either sample type. The sequenced sample consisted of peripheral blood. This TCR was sampled from a man in his 70s with active or convalescent COVID-19. The V and J segments used are TRBV6-5 and TRBJ2-3; 12 central nucleotides agree with TRBD2. The CDR3 is CASSYRGLAGPDTQYF. The bases are TGTGCCAGCAGTTACCGAGGACTAGCGGGGCCAGATACGCAGTATTTT.